Following are 29 T cell receptor beta chains from one sample sequenced in a study of T cells after yellow fever vaccination. TCRdb re-called the 5' RACE reads with MiXCR, one entry per CDR3 protein. Of some 220,000 distinct CDR3 sequences listed, under 3.5% are singletons. Specimen: CD4+ T cells sorted from PBMCs, collected 10 days after the yellow fever booster vaccination. These receptors all come from a man younger than 30 who received the YFV17D yellow fever vaccine.

This clonotype was observed at least ten times. The chain combines TRBV21-1 with TRBJ2-2; TRBD1 is taken as the D call from the table, unchecked against the DNA. TRBV21-1 is a known pseudogene. The CDR3 is 13 amino acids. CDR3 residues: CASSNPLTGELFF. Here the CDR3 DNA reads TGTGCCAGCAGCAATCCCCTAACCGGGGAGCTGTTTTTT.

This clonotype was picked up many times. The chain couples TRBV7-2 to TRBJ2-1; D is unclear. CDR3 length equals 15 residues. V was clipped by 4 bases and J by 0 bases, with 10 bases between them. Germline V gene sequence: CDR1 SGHTA, CDR2 FQGNSA. The CDR3 region is CASSSRFGSYNEQFF. In DNA, the CDR3 is TGTGCCAGCAGCTCCCGGTTCGGCTCCTACAATGAGCAGTTCTTC.

This clonotype was seen ten or more times. The chain links TRBV7-2 to TRBJ1-1; D is uncertain. Germline CDR1 SGHTA, CDR2 FQGNSA. V lost 3 bases, J lost 4 bases, and 12 bases lay in between. The CDR3 has 14 amino acids. CDR3 nucleotides: TGTGCCAGCAGCTTCGGGGTTTTTGGCACTGAAGCTTTCTTT. This translates into CASSFGVFGTEAFF.

The V gene is TRBV5-1, the J gene TRBJ2-5, with 13 bases that match TRBD2. V trimming: 4 bases; J trimming: 1 base; junction bases outside the gene matches: 4. Germline assignment: CDR1 SGHRS and CDR2 YFSETQ. The CDR3 length is 16 residues. This chain's CDR3 is CASSRLAGGLQETQYF. As DNA, the CDR3 is TGCGCCAGCAGCAGACTAGCGGGGGGCCTCCAAGAGACCCAGTACTTC.

The genes are TRBV18 and TRBJ1-2, with D perhaps matching TRBD1 (5 bases). Germline V gives CDR1 KGHSH, CDR2 LQKENI. V shed 3 bases and J shed 8 bases, with 16 bases lying between them. The CDR3 loop spans 14 amino acids. The CDR3, as DNA: TGTGCCAGCTCACCCACTCTTGACGCAGGGGGCTACACCTTC. Amino acids: CASSPTLDAGGYTF.

Many counts were recorded for this clonotype. The chain combines TRBV20-1 with TRBJ1-6; maybe TRBD1 (5 bases). This CDR3 is 11 amino acids long. Trimming removed 3 bases from V and 12 bases from J, with 9 bases in between. Germline V gene lookup returns CDR1 DFQATT and CDR2 SNEGSKA (reference sequence). This CDR3 reads CSARPQGPLHF. The CDR3 DNA reads as TGCAGTGCTAGGCCTCAGGGACCCCTCCACTTT.

This clonotype was recorded at least ten times. The V and J genes are TRBV5-1 and TRBJ2-7; D call uncertain. This CDR3 is 14 amino acids long. V dropped 4 bases and J dropped 0 bases, with 11 bases sitting between them. Germline-derived CDR1 and CDR2 are SGHRS and YFSETQ. The CDR3 nucleotides are TGCGCCAGCAGCCGAGACTCGAGCTCCTACGAGCAGTACGTC. Its protein product is CASSRDSSSYEQYV.

This clonotype appeared a few times. V gene TRBV7-2 combines with J gene TRBJ2-5; TRBD2 matches 11 bases. The CDR3 loop spans 14 amino acids. Germline CDR1 reads SGHTA; CDR2 reads FQGNSA. V was pared by 10 bases and J by 0 bases, with 4 bases of the junction left unmatched. The CDR3 sequence: CATSSGGYQETQYF. CDR3 nucleotide sequence: TGTGCCACCTCTAGCGGGGGGTACCAAGAGACCCAGTACTTC.

This clonotype was detected many times. V and J are TRBV7-2 and TRBJ1-1; D remains unclear. This CDR3 comprises 13 residues. Trimming pared 4 bases from V and 4 bases from J, leaving 10 bases between. In germline, CDR1 is SGHTA, CDR2 FQGNSA. CDR3 bases: TGTGCCAGCAGCTCCCATCACGGCACTGAAGCTTTCTTT. It translates to CASSSHHGTEAFF.

This clonotype showed up many times. V gene TRBV7-9 combines with J gene TRBJ1-5; perhaps TRBD1 as D (5 bases). V was pared by 6 bases and J by 5 bases, with 11 bases between. CDR1 and CDR2 from the germline V gene are SEHNR and FQNEAQ (reference sequence). The CDR3 is 13 residues long. Here the CDR3 reads CASRRGDDQPQHF. The CDR3 bases are TGTGCCAGCAGACGAGGGGATGATCAGCCCCAGCATTTT.

This clonotype occurred a few times. CDR3 in DNA: TGTGCCAGCAGCTCAGAGCTAGCGGCGCCGCGTACCCAGTACTTC. Translated: CASSSELAAPRTQYF. J is TRBJ2-5 and V is TRBV11-2; the match to TRBD2 covers 7 bases. In germline, CDR1 is SGHAT, CDR2 FQNNGV. The CDR3 has 15 residues. V lost 4 bases and J lost 8; bases outside the gene matches: 13.

This clonotype was observed a handful of times. The rearrangement links TRBV5-1 to TRBJ1-1; D gene unclear. This CDR3 is built from 14 residues. The V end lost 5 bases, the J end lost 0 bases, and 11 bases lay between the germline ends. Germline V gene data show CDR1 as SGHRS and CDR2 as YFSETQ. CDR3 coding DNA: TGCGCCAGCAGTCCTCAGTTCATGAACACTGAAGCTTTCTTT. Translation: CASSPQFMNTEAFF.

This clonotype was found a few times. The gene calls are TRBV7-6 and TRBJ2-1; 10 bases map to TRBD2. The ends lost 1 base at V and 7 bases at J; junction bases unmatched: 7. Germline values: CDR1 SGHVS, CDR2 FNYEAQ. The length of the CDR3 is 16 residues. The DNA for the CDR3 is TGTGCCAGCAGCTTAGGGGCTAGCGGGGGCCATAATGAGCAGTTCTTC. It is translated as CASSLGASGGHNEQFF.

This clonotype was recorded many times. The V call is TRBV4-3, the J call TRBJ1-1; TRBD1 aligns across 10 bases. This CDR3 spans 14 amino acids. Losses at the gene ends were 4 bases for V and 8 bases for J; bases not matched to a gene: 7. Germline loops: CDR1 LGHNA, CDR2 YSLEER. In nucleotides, the CDR3 is TGCGCCAGCAGCCGGACAGGGGGGGTCCCAGAAGCTTTCTTT. Its translation is CASSRTGGVPEAFF.

This clonotype was detected many times. CDR3 sequence reads: CASSSSSPTGSGNTIYF. The CDR3 bases are TGTGCCAGCTCATCCTCCTCACCTACAGGGTCTGGAAACACCATATATTTT. The V and J genes are TRBV18 and TRBJ1-3; maybe TRBD1 (6 bases). V dropped 5 bases and J dropped 1 base, with 18 bases sitting between them. The CDR3 runs to 17 residues. Germline loops: CDR1 KGHSH, CDR2 LQKENI.

The sample holds many counts of this clonotype. This chain connects TRBV7-2 to TRBJ2-1; TRBD1 might be the D (6 bases). V lost 5 bases, J lost 2 bases, and 16 bases lay in between. The CDR3 is 16 amino acids. Germline V gives CDR1 SGHTA, CDR2 FQGNSA. The DNA for the CDR3 is TGTGCCAGCAGCACAAGTGGGACAAACGCCTACAATGAGCAGTTCTTC. It translates to CASSTSGTNAYNEQFF.

This clonotype was counted ten times or more. The chain couples TRBV2 to TRBJ2-7; D ambiguous. V shed 7 bases and J shed 2 bases, with 6 bases lying between them. The CDR3 extends over 11 amino acids. In germline, CDR1 is SNHLY, CDR2 FYNNEI. CDR3: CASTVAYEQYF. CDR3 bases: TGTGCCAGCACGGTGGCCTACGAGCAGTACTTC.

This clonotype showed up just a few times. The chain employs TRBV7-2 and TRBJ2-1, with TRBD1 identical over 7 bases. V shed 6 bases and J 11 bases; nucleotides not matched to a gene: 4. The germline V gene has CDR1 SGHTA and CDR2 FQGNSA. The CDR3 is made up of 11 amino acids. CDR3 coding DNA: TGTGCCAGCAGTAGGGGGCCACAGCAGTTCTTC. Encoded protein: CASSRGPQQFF.

This clonotype was counted between two and nine times. The J gene is TRBJ2-7, the V gene TRBV2; D may be TRBD1 (5 bases). CDR3 length equals 11 residues. V gave up 4 bases and J gave up 6 bases, with 7 bases separating them. Germline V gene lookup returns CDR1 SNHLY and CDR2 FYNNEI. CDR3 sequence (DNA): TGTGCCAGCAGTGGTACAGGCGAGCAGTACTTC. As protein: CASSGTGEQYF.

The chain carries TRBV9 and TRBJ2-5, with TRBD1 matching 8 bases. The length of the CDR3 is 16 residues. Germline loops: CDR1 SGDLS, CDR2 YYNGEE. The ends lost 4 bases at V and 0 bases at J; junction bases unmatched: 8. CDR3 DNA sequence: TGTGCCAGCAGCTACGACAGGGGTCAGTACCAAGAGACCCAGTACTTC. Translated: CASSYDRGQYQETQYF.

This clonotype showed up just a few times. The chain employs TRBV11-2 and TRBJ1-6; TRBD1 is a possible D gene (6 bases). The V end was cut by 5 bases, the J end by 7 bases, with 15 bases between. This CDR3 region has 15 residues. Germline CDR1 is SGHAT and CDR2 is FQNNGV. The CDR3 DNA follows: TGTGCCAGCAGCCTGAGCAGGGGACCCAATTCACCCCTCCACTTT. Encoded protein: CASSLSRGPNSPLHF.

The genes are TRBV4-3 and TRBJ2-7, with D possibly TRBD1 on 5 matching bases. V lost 5 bases and J lost 2, with 19 bases in between. The CDR3 length is 16 residues. The germline V gene has CDR1 LGHNA and CDR2 YSLEER. CDR3 sequence (DNA): TGCGCCAGCAGCGATGCTAACACACAGGCCCCCTACGAGCAGTACGTC. Protein product: CASSDANTQAPYEQYV.

This clonotype was seen ten or more times. A junction end diverges from the germline sequence, so it may reflect a read error. The gene calls are TRBV7-2 and TRBJ2-7; 12 positions match TRBD2. CDR1 and CDR2 (germline): SGHTA, FQGNSA. This CDR3 is built from 14 residues. CDR3 bases: TGTGCCAGCAGCCTAGCGGGGGGGCCATGGGAGCAGTACTTC. As protein: CASSLAGGPWEQYF. Combining the CDR3 with reference TRBV7-2 and TRBJ2-7 gives the whole variable domain GAGVSQSPSNKVTEKGKDVELRCDPISGHTALYWYRQSLGQGLEFLIYFQGNSAPDKSGLPSDRFSAERTGGSVSTLTIQRTQQEDSAVYLCASSLAGGPWEQYFGPGTRLTVT.

Ten or more counts support this clonotype. The chain carries TRBV5-1 and TRBJ2-7, with TRBD1 identical over 10 bases. The germline gives CDR1 SGHRS, CDR2 YFSETQ. V lost 0 bases and J lost 6; bases outside the gene matches: 12. CDR3 length: 17 amino acids. For the CDR3, the DNA is TGCGCCAGCAGCTTGGAACCACCGGGACAGGGGTCGTCCGAGCAGTACTTC. This encodes CASSLEPPGQGSSEQYF.

V and J are TRBV19 and TRBJ1-2, with D possibly matching TRBD1 (6 bases). V lost 10 bases and J 3 bases, leaving 21 bases between the germline ends. This CDR3 region has 15 residues. Germline CDR1 reads LNHDA; CDR2 reads SQIVND (reference sequence). The CDR3 reads CAKVGEGVLDYGYTF. CDR3 DNA sequence: TGTGCCAAAGTAGGAGAGGGGGTTCTGGACTATGGCTACACCTTC.

This clonotype was recorded many times. The chain joins TRBV5-1 to TRBJ2-5; D unresolved. Trimming cost V 0 bases and J 7 bases, with 13 bases left between them. This CDR3 is built from 14 residues. Germline CDR1 and CDR2: SGHRS and YFSETQ. CDR3: CASSLAPGESTQYF. In nucleotides, the CDR3 is TGCGCCAGCAGCTTGGCGCCAGGCGAGTCGACCCAGTACTTC.

At least ten counts were recorded for this clonotype. CDR3 loop: CASSSLAESTDTQYF. The CDR3 coding sequence is TGTGCCAGCAGCTCATTAGCGGAGAGCACAGATACGCAGTATTTT. The chain uses TRBV7-9 and TRBJ2-3, with D perhaps matching TRBD2 (6 bases). The germline V gene has CDR1 SEHNR and CDR2 FQNEAQ (reference sequence). This CDR3 has 15 residues. V was trimmed by 4 bases and J by 0 bases, leaving 11 bases between them. Full variable domain (outside the CDR3, taken from reference TRBV7-9 and TRBJ2-3): DTGVSQNPRHKITKRGQNVTFRCDPISEHNRLYWYRQTLGQGPEFLTYFQNEAQLEKSRLLSDRFSAERPKGSFSTLEIQRTEQGDSAMYLCASSSLAESTDTQYFGPGTRLTVL.

This clonotype came up many times. The J gene is TRBJ1-2, the V gene TRBV6-6; tentative D call: TRBD1 (5 bases). This CDR3 has 16 amino acids. V lost 0 bases and J 0 bases, leaving 11 bases between the germline ends. Germline V CDR1 and CDR2: MNHNY, SVGAGI (reference sequence). CDR3 amino acids: CASSYSLTGTNYGYTF. CDR3 bases: TGTGCCAGCAGTTACTCGTTAACAGGAACTAACTATGGCTACACCTTC.

The table lists this clonotype with a few counts. The chain links TRBV6-1 to TRBJ1-1; D gene uncertain. Germline CDR1 and CDR2: MNHNS and SASEGT. V was trimmed by 0 bases and J by 1 base, leaving 9 bases between them. This CDR3 is 15 amino acids long. DNA for the CDR3: TGTGCCAGCAGTGAAGCAATCCACAGGAACACTGAAGCTTTCTTT. It is translated as CASSEAIHRNTEAFF.